This TCR beta chain was profiled in a study of OX40 agonist ivuxolimab in advanced cancers. Overall study: Participants averaged about 60 years of age (range about 23 to 79) and were about 85% male.

On this clone itself: Its antigen is unknown.

General observations from the study: Expanded clones were, on average, more numerous in CD8+ T cells than in CD4+.

TCRdb's table, derived via immunoSEQ multiplex PCR, lists solely in-frame clones and lacks some. The table records 100,000 or so clones, around 91% of them present only once. Germline CDR1 is GTSNPN and CDR2 is SVGIG (reference sequence). The V and J ends lost 7 bases and 0 bases, in that order; junction bases with no gene match: 2. The CDR3 sequence is 12 residues long. The clonotype was recovered from an adult with an advanced solid tumor such as melanoma, head and neck, liver or kidney cancer. The sample in question was CD4+ or CD8+ T cells sorted from blood, obtained in a trial of the OX40 agonist ivuxolimab. The V call is TRBV30, the J call TRBJ1-1, with TRBD1 identical over 7 bases. The CDR3 here is CAYDRVNTEAFF. CDR3 sequence (DNA): TGTGCCTATGACAGGGTGAACACTGAAGCTTTCTTT.